This T cell receptor (beta chain) emerged from a study of blood T cells in healthy people across ages. Study observations and caveats: A roughly linear fall in TCR beta diversity per million T cells was seen with increasing age.

The CDR3 sequence is 12 residues long. After removal of 3 bases from V and 11 bases from J, the junction contained 7 bases not matched to a gene. Looked up from germline, CDR1 is GTSNPN and CDR2 is SVGIG (reference sequence). Alongside a J-beta primer mix, a sample-barcoded 5' primer served in a second PCR lasting 7 to 11 cycles. MiXCR, run by TCRdb on the 5' RACE reads, gives a single entry per CDR3 protein. The profile covers 650,000 to 800,000 distinct CDR3 sequences, with under 55% appearing a single time and approximately 19% taken by the ten largest. With regard to this clonotype: The antigen is not known.

Input material: blood. The rearrangement links TRBV30 to TRBJ2-1, with TRBD2 matching 7 bases. The clonotype was recovered from a man aged 60 to 75 in good health. In DNA, the CDR3 is TGTGCCTGGAGCAGGGACTATGGGAAGCAGTTCTTC. Translated: CAWSRDYGKQFF.